The 5 T cell receptor beta chains in this list originate from one sample, sequenced in a study of blood T cell repertoires in COVID-19. This table comes from immunoSEQ multiplex PCR, and its TCRdb copy is limited to in-frame clones, with some not included. The sample records roughly 140,000 clones, approximately 85% being singletons. The sample taken for sequencing was peripheral blood. The receptors shown here come from a woman aged 55-69 years with COVID-19, enrolled during active disease.

The chain employs TRBV12-3 or TRBV12-4 and TRBJ1-2, with D perhaps TRBD1 (5 bases). V dropped 6 bases and J dropped 6 bases, with 14 bases sitting between them. The CDR3 has 13 residues. The CDR3: CASRPQGSDGYTF. The CDR3, as DNA: TGTGCCAGCAGACCTCAGGGTTCTGATGGCTACACCTTC.

J is TRBJ2-1 and V is TRBV4-1; 10 bases are shared with TRBD2. The length of the CDR3 is 17 residues. Per the germline V gene, CDR1 is MGHRA and CDR2 is YSYEKL. The trim removed 1 base at V and 7 bases at J, leaving 10 bases unmatched. The CDR3 sequence: CASSQVIFSGGRNEQFF. The CDR3 DNA is TGCGCCAGCAGCCAAGTCATATTTAGCGGGGGGAGGAATGAGCAGTTCTTC.

This chain connects TRBV5-1 to TRBJ2-3; D perhaps matches TRBD2 (5 bases). This CDR3 region has 15 residues. The germline V gene has CDR1 SGHRS and CDR2 YFSETQ. V dropped 1 base and J dropped 4 bases, with 13 bases sitting between them. The CDR3 nucleotides read TGCGCCAGCAGCTTGTCTTCGGGGAGCGCAGATACGCAGTATTTT. Translation: CASSLSSGSADTQYF.

This chain connects TRBV7-6 to TRBJ1-3; 8 nucleotides agree with TRBD1. Trimming at V came to 4 bases and at J to 2 bases, leaving 4 bases not matched to a gene. The CDR3 contains 15 residues. Per the germline V gene, CDR1 is SGHVS and CDR2 is FNYEAQ. This CDR3 reads CASSSTGVAGNTIYF. The CDR3 DNA reads as TGTGCCAGCAGCTCGACAGGGGTAGCTGGAAACACCATATATTTT.

The CDR3 coding sequence is TGTGCCAGCAGGGGCTCGGGACAGGGGGCTCAGCCCCAGCATTTT. Protein product: CASRGSGQGAQPQHF. The rearrangement uses TRBV28 and TRBJ1-5, with 12 bases lining up with TRBD1. The CDR3 consists of 15 residues. Germline assignment: CDR1 MDHEN and CDR2 SYDVKM. Trimming cost V 6 bases and J 6 bases; bases outside gene matches: 6.